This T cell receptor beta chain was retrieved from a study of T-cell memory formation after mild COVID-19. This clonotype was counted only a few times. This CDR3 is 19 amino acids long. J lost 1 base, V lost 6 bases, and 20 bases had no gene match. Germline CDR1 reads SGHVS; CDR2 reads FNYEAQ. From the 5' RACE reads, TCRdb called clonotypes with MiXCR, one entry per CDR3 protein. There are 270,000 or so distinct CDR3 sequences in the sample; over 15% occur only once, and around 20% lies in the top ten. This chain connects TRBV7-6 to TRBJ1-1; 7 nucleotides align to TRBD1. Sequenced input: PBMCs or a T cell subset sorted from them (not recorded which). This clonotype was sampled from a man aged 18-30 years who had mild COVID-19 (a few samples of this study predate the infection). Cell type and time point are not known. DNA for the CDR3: TGTGCCAGCAGACCTTTTTCCGGGACAGCGCTGGTCCGGAACACTGAAGCTTTCTTT. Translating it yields CASRPFSGTALVRNTEAFF.